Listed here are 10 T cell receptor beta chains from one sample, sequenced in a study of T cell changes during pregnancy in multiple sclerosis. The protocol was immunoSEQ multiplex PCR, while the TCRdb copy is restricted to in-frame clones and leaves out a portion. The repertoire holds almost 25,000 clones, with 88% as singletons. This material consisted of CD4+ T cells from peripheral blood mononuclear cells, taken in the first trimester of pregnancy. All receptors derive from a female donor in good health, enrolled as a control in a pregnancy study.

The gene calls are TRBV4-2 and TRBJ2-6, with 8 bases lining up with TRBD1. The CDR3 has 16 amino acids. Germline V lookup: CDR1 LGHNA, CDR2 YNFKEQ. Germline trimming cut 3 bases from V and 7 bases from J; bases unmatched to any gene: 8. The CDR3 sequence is CASSQLTTGGANVLTF. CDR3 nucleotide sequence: TGTGCCAGCAGCCAGCTGACCACAGGGGGAGCCAACGTCCTGACTTTC.

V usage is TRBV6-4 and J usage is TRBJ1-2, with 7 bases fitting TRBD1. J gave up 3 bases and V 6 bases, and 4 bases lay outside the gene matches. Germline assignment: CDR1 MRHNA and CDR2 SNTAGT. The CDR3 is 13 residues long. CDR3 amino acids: CASRPGTDYGYTF. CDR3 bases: TGTGCCAGCAGGCCTGGGACAGACTATGGCTACACCTTC.

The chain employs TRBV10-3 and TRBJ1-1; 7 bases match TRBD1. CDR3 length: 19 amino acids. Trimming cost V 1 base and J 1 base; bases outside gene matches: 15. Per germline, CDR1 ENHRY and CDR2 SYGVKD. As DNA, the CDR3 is TGTGCCATCAGTGAGTTTATACCGACAGGGAAGGACCCGAACACTGAAGCTTTCTTT. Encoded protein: CAISEFIPTGKDPNTEAFF.

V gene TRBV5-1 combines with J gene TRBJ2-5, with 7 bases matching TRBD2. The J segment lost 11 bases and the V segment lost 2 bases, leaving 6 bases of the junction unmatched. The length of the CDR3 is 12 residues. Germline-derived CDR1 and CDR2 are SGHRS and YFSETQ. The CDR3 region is CASSFVGGEQYF. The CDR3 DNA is TGCGCCAGCAGCTTCGTTGGGGGGGAGCAGTACTTC.

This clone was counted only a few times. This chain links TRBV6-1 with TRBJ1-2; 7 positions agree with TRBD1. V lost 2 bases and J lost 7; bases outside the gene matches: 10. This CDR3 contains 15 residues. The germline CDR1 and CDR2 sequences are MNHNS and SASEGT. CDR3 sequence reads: CASSETPLTGAGYTF. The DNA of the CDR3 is TGTGCCAGCAGTGAAACCCCCCTTACAGGGGCTGGCTACACCTTC.

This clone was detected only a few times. For the CDR3, the DNA is TGTGCCAGCAGTTTGCCAGGGGGAACTGAAGCTTTCTTT. It encodes CASSLPGGTEAFF. This sequence joins TRBV28 and TRBJ1-1; 7 nucleotides match TRBD1. This CDR3 region has 13 residues. Germline V gene data show CDR1 as MDHEN and CDR2 as SYDVKM. Trimming cost V 3 bases and J 5 bases; bases outside gene matches: 3.

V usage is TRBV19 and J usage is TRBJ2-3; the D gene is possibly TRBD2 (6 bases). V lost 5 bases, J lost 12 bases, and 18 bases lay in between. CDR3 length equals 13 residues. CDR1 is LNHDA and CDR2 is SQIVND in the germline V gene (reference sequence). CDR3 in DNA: TGTGCCAGTAGTGGCGGTCAAGCGGGTTCACAGTATTTT. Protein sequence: CASSGGQAGSQYF.

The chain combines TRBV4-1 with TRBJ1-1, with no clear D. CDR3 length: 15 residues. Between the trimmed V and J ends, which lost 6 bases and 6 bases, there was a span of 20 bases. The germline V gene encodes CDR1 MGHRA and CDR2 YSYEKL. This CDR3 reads CASRTPGARLAEAFF. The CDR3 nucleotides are TGCGCCAGCAGAACCCCGGGAGCAAGGCTTGCTGAAGCTTTCTTT.

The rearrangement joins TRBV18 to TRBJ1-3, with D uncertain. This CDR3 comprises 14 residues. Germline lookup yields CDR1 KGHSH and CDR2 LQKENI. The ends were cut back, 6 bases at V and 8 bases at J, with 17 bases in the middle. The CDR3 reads CASSPGRERDTIYF. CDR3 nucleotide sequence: TGTGCCAGCTCCCCGGGCCGGGAACGGGACACCATATATTTT.

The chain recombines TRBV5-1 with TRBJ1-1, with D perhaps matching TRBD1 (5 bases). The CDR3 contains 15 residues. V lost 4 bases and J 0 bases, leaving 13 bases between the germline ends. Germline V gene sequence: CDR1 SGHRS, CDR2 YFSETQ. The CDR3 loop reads CASSPRDPMNTEAFF. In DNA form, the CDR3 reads TGCGCCAGCAGCCCCAGGGATCCCATGAACACTGAAGCTTTCTTT.